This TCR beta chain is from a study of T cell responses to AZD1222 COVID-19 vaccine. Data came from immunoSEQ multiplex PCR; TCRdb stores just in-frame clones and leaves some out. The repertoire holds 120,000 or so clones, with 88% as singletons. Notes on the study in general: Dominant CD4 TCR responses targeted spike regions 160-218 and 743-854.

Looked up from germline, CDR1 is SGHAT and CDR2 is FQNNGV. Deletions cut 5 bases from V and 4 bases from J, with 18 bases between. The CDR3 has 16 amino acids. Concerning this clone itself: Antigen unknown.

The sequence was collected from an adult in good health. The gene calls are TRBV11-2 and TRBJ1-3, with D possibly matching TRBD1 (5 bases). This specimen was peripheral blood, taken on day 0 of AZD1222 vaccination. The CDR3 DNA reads TGTGCCAGCAGCGCCCGAGGCAGGGTGGAAGGAAACACCATATATTTT. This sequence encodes CASSARGRVEGNTIYF.